The present T cell receptor (beta chain) was sequenced within a study of T cell changes during pregnancy in multiple sclerosis. The assay was immunoSEQ multiplex PCR, and TCRdb's table has in-frame clones only and misses some. The sample carries about 66,000 clones, roughly nine tenths recorded once. With V trimmed by 5 bases and J by 0 bases, 3 bases remained unmatched. The CDR3 has 14 residues. Germline-derived CDR1 and CDR2 are GTSNPN and SVGIG (reference sequence). To note about this clone: The same CDR3 also results from other DNA sequences found in this sample.

The sequence derives from a female donor with multiple sclerosis, enrolled in a pregnancy study. The chain is built from TRBV30 and TRBJ2-1; 8 bases are shared with TRBD2. The sequenced sample was peripheral blood, obtained in the third trimester of pregnancy. CDR3 nucleotides: TGTGCCTGGCGTACTAGCGGCTCCTACAATGAGCAGTTCTTC. Amino acid sequence: CAWRTSGSYNEQFF.